Sequencing of this T cell receptor (beta chain) was carried out in a study of lymphopenia after photon versus proton radiotherapy. Generated by immunoSEQ multiplex PCR, the TCRdb table keeps only in-frame clones and is missing some. The sample records 15,000 to 20,000 clones, more than 65% being singletons. General study findings and limits: After lymphocyte nadir, photon-treated repertoires showed oligoclonal expansion, especially CD8+ Temra. Proton therapy kept repertoires fairly stable, unlike photons, which gained effector/memory cells. Post-nadir TCR diversity decline inversely tracked overall survival among those who died. Only patients who died were analyzed for survival; proton advantage is unproven.

V gave up 6 bases and J gave up 7 bases; unmatched junction bases: 10. Germline CDR1 reads SNHLY; CDR2 reads FYNNEI. This CDR3 is 16 amino acids long. About this clone: Its specificity is unknown.

This chain uses TRBV2 with TRBJ1-6; 9 bases map to TRBD1. The source of this sequence is a man in his 70s with pancreatic cancer. This material consisted of peripheral blood, taken from a patient treated with proton-based radiotherapy. The CDR3 sequence is CASRKQGAVGNSPLHF. The CDR3 DNA sequence: TGTGCCAGCAGGAAACAGGGGGCGGTAGGGAATTCACCCCTCCACTTT.